This T cell receptor (beta chain) was observed in a study of blood T cell repertoires in COVID-19. Looking at the study overall: Italy, Spain and the United States were the sources of the convalescent and acute COVID-19 samples.

Cohort allocation depended upon clinical history that participants reported. V gave up 5 bases and J gave up 6 bases; unmatched junction bases: 8. The CDR3 covers 14 residues. Germline V CDR1 and CDR2: LNHDA, SQIVND (reference sequence). Per the original data handling: Counts of nucleated cells, estimated from reference gene primer amplification, were obtained. The assay was immunoSEQ multiplex PCR, and TCRdb's table has in-frame clones only and misses some. That table supplies the V and J calls and clone size; D and trimming were determined from the DNA. The sample records 210,000 or so clones, 80% being singletons.

The sequence was collected from a woman in her thirties or forties with acute COVID-19. The chain couples TRBV19 to TRBJ2-7, with TRBD1 matching 9 bases. Input material: PBMCs or T cells enriched from blood (not recorded which). In DNA form, the CDR3 reads TGTGCCAGTAGTGCCCGGGACAGGGAGGGCGAGCAGTACTTC. Its protein product is CASSARDREGEQYF.